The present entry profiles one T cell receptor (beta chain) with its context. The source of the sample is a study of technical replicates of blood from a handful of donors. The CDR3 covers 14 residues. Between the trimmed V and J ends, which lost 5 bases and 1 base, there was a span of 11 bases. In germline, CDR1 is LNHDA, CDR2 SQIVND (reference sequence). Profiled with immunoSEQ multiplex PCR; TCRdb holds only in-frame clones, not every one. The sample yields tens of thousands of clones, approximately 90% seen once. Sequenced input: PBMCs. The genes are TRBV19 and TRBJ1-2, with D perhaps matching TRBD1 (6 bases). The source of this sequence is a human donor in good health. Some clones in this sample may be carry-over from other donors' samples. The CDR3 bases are TGTGCCAGTAGTCCCGGACAGTTTAACTATGGCTACACCTTC. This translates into CASSPGQFNYGYTF.